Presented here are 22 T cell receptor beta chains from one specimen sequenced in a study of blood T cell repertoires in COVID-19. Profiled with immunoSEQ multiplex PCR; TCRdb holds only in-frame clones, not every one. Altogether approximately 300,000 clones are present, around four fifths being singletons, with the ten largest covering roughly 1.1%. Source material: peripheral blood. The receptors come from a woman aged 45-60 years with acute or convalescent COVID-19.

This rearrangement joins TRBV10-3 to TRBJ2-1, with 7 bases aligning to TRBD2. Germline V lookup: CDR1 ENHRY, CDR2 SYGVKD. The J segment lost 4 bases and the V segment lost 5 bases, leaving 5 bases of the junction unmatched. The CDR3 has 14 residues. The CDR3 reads CAISSGTIYNEQFF. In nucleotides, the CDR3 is TGTGCCATCAGTTCCGGGACTATTTACAATGAGCAGTTCTTC.

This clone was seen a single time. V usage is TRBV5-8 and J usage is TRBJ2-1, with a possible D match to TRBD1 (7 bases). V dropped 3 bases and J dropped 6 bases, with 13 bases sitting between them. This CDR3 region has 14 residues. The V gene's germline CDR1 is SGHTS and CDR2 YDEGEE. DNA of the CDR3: TGTGCCAGCAGCTACCGGGGGACAGCCAATGAGCAGTTCTTC. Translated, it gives CASSYRGTANEQFF.

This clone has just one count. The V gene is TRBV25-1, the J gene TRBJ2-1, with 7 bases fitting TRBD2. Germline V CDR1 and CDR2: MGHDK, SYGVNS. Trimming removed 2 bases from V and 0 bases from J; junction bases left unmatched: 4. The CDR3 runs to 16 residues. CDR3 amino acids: CASSERRGSSYNEQFF. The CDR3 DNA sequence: TGTGCCAGCAGTGAAAGGCGGGGGAGCTCCTACAATGAGCAGTTCTTC.

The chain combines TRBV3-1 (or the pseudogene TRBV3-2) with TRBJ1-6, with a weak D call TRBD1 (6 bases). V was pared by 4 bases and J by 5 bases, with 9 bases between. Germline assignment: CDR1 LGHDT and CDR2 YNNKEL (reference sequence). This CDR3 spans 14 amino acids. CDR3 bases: TGTGCCAGCAGCCGGACAGAGAATAATTCACCCCTCCACTTT. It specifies CASSRTENNSPLHF.

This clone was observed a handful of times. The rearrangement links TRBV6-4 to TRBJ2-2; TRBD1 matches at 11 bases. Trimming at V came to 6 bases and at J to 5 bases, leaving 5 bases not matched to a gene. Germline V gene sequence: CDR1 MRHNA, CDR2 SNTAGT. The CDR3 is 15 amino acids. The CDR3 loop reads CASSPGTGGTGELFF. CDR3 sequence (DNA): TGTGCCAGCAGCCCCGGGACAGGGGGGACCGGGGAGCTGTTTTTT.

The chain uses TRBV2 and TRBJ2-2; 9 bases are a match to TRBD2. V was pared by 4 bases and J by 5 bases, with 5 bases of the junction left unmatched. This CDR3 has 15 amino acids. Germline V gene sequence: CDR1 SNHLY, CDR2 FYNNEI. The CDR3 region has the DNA TGTGCCAGCAGTGTCATAGCGGGGGATACCGGGGAGCTGTTTTTT. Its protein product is CASSVIAGDTGELFF. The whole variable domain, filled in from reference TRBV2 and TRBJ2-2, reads EPEVTQTPSHQVTQMGQEVILRCVPISNHLYFYWYRQILGQKVEFLVSFYNNEISEKSEIFDDQFSVERPDGSNFTLKIRSTKLEDSAMYFCASSVIAGDTGELFFGEGSRLTVL.

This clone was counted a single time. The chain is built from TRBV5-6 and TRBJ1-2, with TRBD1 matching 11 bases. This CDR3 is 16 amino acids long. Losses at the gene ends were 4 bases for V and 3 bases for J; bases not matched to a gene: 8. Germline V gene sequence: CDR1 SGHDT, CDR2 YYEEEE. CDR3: CASSPGTGGYYYGYTF. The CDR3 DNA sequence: TGTGCCAGCAGCCCCGGGACAGGGGGGTATTACTATGGCTACACCTTC.

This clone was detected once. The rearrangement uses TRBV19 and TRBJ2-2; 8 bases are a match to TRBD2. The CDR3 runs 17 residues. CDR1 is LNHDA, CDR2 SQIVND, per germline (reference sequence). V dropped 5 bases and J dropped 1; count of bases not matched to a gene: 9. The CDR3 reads CASSVRTSTQNTGELFF. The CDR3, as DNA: TGTGCCAGTAGTGTACGGACTAGCACTCAGAACACCGGGGAGCTGTTTTTT.

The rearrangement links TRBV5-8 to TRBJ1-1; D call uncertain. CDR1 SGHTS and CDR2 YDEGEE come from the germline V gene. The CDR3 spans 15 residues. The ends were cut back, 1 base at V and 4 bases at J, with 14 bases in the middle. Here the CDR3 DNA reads TGTGCCAGCAGCTTGAATGGTCCGGGAATCACTGAAGCTTTCTTT. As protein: CASSLNGPGITEAFF.

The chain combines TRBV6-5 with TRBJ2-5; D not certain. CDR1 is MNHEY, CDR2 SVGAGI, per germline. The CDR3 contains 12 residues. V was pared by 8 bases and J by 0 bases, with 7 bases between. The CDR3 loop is CASAADQETQYF. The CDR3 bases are TGTGCCAGCGCGGCAGACCAAGAGACCCAGTACTTC.

The CDR3 DNA is TGCGCCAGCAGCCAAGATAGGATCCAGGGGTTTTCACCCCTCCACTTT. Translation: CASSQDRIQGFSPLHF. The rearrangement joins TRBV4-1 to TRBJ1-6, with D maybe TRBD1 (6 bases). V lost 0 bases and J lost 9, with 15 bases in between. CDR1 and CDR2 from the germline V gene are MGHRA and YSYEKL. The length of the CDR3 is 16 residues.

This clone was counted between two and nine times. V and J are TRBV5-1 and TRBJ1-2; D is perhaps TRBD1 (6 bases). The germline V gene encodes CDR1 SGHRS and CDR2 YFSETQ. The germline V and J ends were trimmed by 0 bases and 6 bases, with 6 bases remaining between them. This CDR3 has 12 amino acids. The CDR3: CASSLEGDGYTF. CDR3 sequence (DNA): TGCGCCAGCAGCTTGGAGGGGGATGGCTACACCTTC.

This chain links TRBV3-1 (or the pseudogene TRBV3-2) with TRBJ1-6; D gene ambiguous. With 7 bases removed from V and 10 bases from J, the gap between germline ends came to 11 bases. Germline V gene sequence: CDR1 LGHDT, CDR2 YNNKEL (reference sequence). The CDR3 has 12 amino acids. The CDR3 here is CASTRGGSPLHF. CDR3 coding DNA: TGTGCCAGCACCCGAGGAGGATCACCCCTCCACTTT.

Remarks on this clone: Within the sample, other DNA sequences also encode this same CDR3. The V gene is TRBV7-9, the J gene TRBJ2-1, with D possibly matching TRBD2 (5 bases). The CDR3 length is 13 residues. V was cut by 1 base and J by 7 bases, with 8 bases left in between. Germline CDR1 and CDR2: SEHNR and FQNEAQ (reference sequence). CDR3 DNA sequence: TGTGCCAGCAGCTTAGGCGGGTCGAATGAGCAGTTCTTC. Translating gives CASSLGGSNEQFF.

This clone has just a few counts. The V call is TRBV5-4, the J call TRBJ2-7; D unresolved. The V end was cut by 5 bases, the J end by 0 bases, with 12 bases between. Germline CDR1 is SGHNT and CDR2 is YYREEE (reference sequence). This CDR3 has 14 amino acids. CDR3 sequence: CASSSTTSSYEQYF. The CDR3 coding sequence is TGTGCCAGCAGTTCCACTACGAGCTCCTACGAGCAGTACTTC.

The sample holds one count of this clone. The CDR3 is CASSQYGNTIYF. CDR3 in DNA: TGTGCCAGCAGCCAATATGGAAACACCATATATTTT. The V and J genes are TRBV3-1 (or the pseudogene TRBV3-2) and TRBJ1-3; D is unclear. CDR3 size: 12 residues. The V gene's germline CDR1 is LGHDT and CDR2 YNNKEL (reference sequence). Trimming removed 2 bases at V and 3 bases at J, with 2 bases between.

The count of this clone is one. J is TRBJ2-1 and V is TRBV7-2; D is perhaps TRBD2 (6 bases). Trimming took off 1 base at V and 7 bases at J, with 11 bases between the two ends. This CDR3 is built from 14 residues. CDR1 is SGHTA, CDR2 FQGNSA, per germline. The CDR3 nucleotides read TGTGCCAGCAGCTTAGTCCTGGCGGGGAATGAGCAGTTCTTC. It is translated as CASSLVLAGNEQFF.

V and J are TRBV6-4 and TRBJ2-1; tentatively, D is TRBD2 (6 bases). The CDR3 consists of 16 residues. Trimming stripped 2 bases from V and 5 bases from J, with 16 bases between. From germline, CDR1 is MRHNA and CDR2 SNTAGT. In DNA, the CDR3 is TGTGCCAGCAGTGACAAAACTAGCTCGGACCACAATGAGCAGTTCTTC. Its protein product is CASSDKTSSDHNEQFF.

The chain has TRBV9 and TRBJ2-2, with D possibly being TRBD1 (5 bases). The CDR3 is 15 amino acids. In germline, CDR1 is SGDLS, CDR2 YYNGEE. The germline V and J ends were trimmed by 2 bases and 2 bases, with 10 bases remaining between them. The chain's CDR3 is CASSVETVNTGELFF. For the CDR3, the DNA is TGTGCCAGCAGCGTTGAGACAGTTAACACCGGGGAGCTGTTTTTT.

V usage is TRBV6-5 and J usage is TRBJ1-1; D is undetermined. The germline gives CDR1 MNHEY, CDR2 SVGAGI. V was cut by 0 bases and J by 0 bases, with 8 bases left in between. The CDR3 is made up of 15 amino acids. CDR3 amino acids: CASSYSGNVNTEAFF. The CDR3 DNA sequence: TGTGCCAGCAGTTACTCCGGGAACGTGAACACTGAAGCTTTCTTT.

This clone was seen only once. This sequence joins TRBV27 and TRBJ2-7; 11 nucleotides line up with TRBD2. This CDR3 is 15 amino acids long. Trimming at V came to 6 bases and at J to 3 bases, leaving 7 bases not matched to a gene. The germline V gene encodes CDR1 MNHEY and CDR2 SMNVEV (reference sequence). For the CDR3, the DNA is TGTGCCAGCAGGGGGGGACTAGCGGAAATCTACGAGCAGTACTTC. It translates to CASRGGLAEIYEQYF.

Written as DNA, the CDR3 is TGTGCCAGTAGGTTGAGGGAGGGGAGTGAAAAACTGTTTTTT. It yields the protein CASRLREGSEKLFF. V is TRBV19 and J is TRBJ1-4; a possible D gene is TRBD1 (5 bases). CDR1 and CDR2 (germline): LNHDA, SQIVND (reference sequence). This CDR3 is built from 14 residues. Between the trimmed V and J ends, which lost 6 bases and 7 bases, there was a span of 15 bases.